Below, 5 T cell receptor beta chains from the same sample are listed, as sequenced in a study of shared clonotypes between healthy human individuals. Assay: immunoSEQ multiplex PCR; the TCRdb copy retains only in-frame clones and omits some. This table has about 480,000 clones, 60% to 80% appearing once. Sequenced input: PBMCs. The receptor set was obtained from a woman in her 40s in good health. Some clones in this sample may be carry-over from other donors' samples.

This chain connects TRBV25-1 to TRBJ2-6; 7 positions match TRBD2. V trimming: 5 bases; J trimming: 0 bases; junction bases outside the gene matches: 10. In germline, CDR1 is MGHDK, CDR2 SYGVNS. There are 18 residues in the CDR3. CDR3 sequence reads: CASSTRGGFSSGANVLTF. The DNA for the CDR3 is TGTGCCAGCAGTACCCGCGGGGGATTCAGCTCTGGGGCCAACGTCCTGACTTTC.

The chain carries TRBV19 and TRBJ1-5; 10 nucleotides agree with TRBD1. Trimming removed 11 bases from V and 0 bases from J; junction bases left unmatched: 7. The germline V gene has CDR1 LNHDA and CDR2 SQIVND (reference sequence). The CDR3 has 15 amino acids. The CDR3 bases are TGTGCCTCCGTGGACAGGGGGTATAGCAATCAGCCCCAGCATTTT. Translating gives CASVDRGYSNQPQHF.

This sequence joins TRBV11-2 and TRBJ2-7, with TRBD2 identical over 10 bases. V was pared by 2 bases and J by 2 bases, with 3 bases of the junction left unmatched. Germline V CDR1 and CDR2: SGHAT, FQNNGV. This CDR3 is built from 15 residues. CDR3 sequence (DNA): TGTGCCAGCAGCTTAAGTAGCGGGAGGACCTACGAGCAGTACTTC. Residues: CASSLSSGRTYEQYF.

The chain couples TRBV19 to TRBJ2-7; TRBD1 matches 8 bases. The CDR3 totals 13 residues. Germline V gene sequence: CDR1 LNHDA, CDR2 SQIVND (reference sequence). The ends lost 5 bases at V and 2 bases at J; junction bases unmatched: 2. This CDR3 is CASSQQGAYEQYF. The CDR3 region has the DNA TGTGCCAGTAGTCAACAGGGGGCCTACGAGCAGTACTTC.

This chain joins TRBV23-1 and TRBJ1-1; perhaps TRBD1 as D (6 bases). TRBV23-1 is flagged as an ORF with uncertain function. CDR3 size: 16 residues. V gave up 2 bases and J gave up 2 bases, with 15 bases separating them. CDR3 protein: CASSQTGGRKNTEAFF. The CDR3 bases are TGCGCCAGCAGTCAAACCGGGGGCAGAAAAAACACTGAAGCTTTCTTT.